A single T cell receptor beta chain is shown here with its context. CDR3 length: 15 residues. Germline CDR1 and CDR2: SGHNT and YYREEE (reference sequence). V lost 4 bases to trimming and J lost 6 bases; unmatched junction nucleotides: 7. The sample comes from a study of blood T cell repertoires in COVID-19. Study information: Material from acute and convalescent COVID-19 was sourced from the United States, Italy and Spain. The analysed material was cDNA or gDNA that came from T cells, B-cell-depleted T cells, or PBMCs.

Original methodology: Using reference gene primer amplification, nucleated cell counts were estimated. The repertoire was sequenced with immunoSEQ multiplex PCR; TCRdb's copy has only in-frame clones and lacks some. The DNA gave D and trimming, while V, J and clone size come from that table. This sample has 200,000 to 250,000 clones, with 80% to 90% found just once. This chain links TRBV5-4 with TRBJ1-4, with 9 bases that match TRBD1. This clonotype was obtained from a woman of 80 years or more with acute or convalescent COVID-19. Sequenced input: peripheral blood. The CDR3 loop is CASSKGQGRDEKLFF. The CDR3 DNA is TGTGCCAGCAGCAAGGGACAGGGACGGGATGAAAAACTGTTTTTT.